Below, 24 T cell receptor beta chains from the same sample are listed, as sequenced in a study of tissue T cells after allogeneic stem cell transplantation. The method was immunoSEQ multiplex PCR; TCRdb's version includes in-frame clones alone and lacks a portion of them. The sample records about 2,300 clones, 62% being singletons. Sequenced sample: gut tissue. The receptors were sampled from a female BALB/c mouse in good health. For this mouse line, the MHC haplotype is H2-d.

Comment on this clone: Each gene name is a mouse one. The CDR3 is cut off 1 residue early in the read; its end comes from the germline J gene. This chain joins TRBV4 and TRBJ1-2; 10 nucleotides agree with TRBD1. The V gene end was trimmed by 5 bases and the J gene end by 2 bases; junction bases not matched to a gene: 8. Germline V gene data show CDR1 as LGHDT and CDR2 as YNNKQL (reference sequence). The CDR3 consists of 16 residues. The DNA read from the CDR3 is TGTGCCAGCAGCCTCGCGCCGGACAGGGGGAACTCCGACTACACC. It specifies CASSLAPDRGNSDYT. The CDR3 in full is CASSLAPDRGNSDYTF.

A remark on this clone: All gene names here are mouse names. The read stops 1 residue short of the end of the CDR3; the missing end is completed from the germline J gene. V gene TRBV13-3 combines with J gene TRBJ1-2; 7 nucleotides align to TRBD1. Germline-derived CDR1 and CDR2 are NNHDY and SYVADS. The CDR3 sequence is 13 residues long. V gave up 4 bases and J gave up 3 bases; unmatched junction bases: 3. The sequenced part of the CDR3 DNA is TGTGCCAGCAGTCAGACAGGGCACTCCGACTACACC. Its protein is CASSQTGHSDYT. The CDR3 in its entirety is CASSQTGHSDYTF.

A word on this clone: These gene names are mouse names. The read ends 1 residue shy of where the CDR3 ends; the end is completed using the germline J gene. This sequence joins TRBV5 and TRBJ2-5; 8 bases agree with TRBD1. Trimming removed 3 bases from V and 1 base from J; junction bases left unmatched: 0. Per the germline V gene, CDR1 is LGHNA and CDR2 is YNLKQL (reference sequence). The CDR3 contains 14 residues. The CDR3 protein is CASSQTGDQDTQYF. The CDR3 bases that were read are TGTGCCAGCAGCCAGACAGGGGACCAAGACACCCAGTAC.

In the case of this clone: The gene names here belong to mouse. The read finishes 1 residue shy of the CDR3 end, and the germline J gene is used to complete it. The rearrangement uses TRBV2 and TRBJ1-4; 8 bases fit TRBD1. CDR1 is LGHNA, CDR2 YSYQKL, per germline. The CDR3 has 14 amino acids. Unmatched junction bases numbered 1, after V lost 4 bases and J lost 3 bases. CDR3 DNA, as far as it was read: TGTGCCAGCAGCCCAGGGGGCACCAACGAAAGATTATTT. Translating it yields CASSPGGTNERLF. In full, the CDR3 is CASSPGGTNERLFF.

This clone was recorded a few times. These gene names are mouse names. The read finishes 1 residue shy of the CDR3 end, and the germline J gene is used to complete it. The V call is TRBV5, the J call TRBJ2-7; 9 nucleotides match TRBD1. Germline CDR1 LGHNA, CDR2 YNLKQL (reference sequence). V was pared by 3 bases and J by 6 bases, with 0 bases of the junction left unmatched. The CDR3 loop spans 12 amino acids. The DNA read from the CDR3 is TGTGCCAGCAGCCAGGGACAGGGTGAACAGTAC. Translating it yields CASSQGQGEQY. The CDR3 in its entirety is CASSQGQGEQYF.

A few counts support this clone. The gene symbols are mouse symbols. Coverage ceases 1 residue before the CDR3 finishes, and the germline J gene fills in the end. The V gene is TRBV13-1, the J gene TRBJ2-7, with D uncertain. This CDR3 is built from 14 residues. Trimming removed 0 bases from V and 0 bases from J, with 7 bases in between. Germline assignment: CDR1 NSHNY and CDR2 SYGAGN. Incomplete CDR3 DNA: TGTGCCAGCAGTGATGAGGGCAGCTCCTATGAACAGTAC. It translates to CASSDEGSSYEQY. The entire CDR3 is CASSDEGSSYEQYF.

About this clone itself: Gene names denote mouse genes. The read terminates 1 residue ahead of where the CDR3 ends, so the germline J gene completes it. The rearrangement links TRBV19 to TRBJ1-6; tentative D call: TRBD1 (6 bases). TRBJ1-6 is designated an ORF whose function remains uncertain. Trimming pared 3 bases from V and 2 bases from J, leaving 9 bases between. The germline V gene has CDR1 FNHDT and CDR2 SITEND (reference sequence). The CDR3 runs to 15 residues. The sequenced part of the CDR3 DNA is TGTGCCAGCAGTAAGACAGGTCCCTATAATTCGCCCCTCTAC. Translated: CASSKTGPYNSPLY. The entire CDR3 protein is CASSKTGPYNSPLYF.

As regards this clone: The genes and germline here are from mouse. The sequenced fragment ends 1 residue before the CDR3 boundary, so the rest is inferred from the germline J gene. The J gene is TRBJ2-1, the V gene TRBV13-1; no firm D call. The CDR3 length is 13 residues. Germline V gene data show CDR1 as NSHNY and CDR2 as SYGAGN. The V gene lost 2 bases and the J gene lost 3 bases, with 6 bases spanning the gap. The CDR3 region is CASSEGTYAEQFF. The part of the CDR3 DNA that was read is TGTGCCAGCAGTGAAGGCACCTATGCTGAGCAGTTC.

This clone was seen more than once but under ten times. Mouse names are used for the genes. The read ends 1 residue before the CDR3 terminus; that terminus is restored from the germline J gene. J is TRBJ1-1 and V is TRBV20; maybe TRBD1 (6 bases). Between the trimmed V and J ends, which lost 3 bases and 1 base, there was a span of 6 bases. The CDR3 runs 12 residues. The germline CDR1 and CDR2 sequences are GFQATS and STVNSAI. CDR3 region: CGARGGNTEVFF. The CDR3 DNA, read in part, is TGTGGTGCTAGAGGGGGAAACACAGAAGTCTTC.

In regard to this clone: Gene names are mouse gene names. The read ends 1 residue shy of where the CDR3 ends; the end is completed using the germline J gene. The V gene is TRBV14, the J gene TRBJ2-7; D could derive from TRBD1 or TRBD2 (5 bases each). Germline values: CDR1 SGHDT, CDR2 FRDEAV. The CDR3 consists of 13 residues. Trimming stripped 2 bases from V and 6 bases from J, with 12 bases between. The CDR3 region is CASSLEGRPEQYF. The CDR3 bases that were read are TGTGCCAGCAGTTTGGAGGGGCGCCCTGAACAGTAC.

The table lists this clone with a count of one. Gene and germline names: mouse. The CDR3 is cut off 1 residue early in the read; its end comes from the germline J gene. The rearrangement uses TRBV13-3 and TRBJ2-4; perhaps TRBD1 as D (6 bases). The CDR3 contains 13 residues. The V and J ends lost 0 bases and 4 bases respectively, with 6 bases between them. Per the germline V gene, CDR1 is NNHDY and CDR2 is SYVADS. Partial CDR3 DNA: TGTGCCAGCAGTGATGGGACAGAAAACACCTTGTAC. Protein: CASSDGTENTLY. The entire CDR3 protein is CASSDGTENTLYF.

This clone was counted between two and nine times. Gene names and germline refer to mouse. Partial CDR3 DNA: TGTGCCAGCAGTGTTCCTGGGTCAAACACCGGGCAGCTCTAC. Encoded protein: CASSVPGSNTGQLY. The entire CDR3 reads CASSVPGSNTGQLYF. The chain recombines TRBV13-1 with TRBJ2-2; maybe TRBD2 (5 bases). With the read ending 1 residue before the CDR3 end, the germline J gene is used to fill in that end. This CDR3 has 15 amino acids. The V and J ends lost 3 bases and 0 bases respectively, with 9 bases between them. Germline assignment: CDR1 NSHNY and CDR2 SYGAGN.

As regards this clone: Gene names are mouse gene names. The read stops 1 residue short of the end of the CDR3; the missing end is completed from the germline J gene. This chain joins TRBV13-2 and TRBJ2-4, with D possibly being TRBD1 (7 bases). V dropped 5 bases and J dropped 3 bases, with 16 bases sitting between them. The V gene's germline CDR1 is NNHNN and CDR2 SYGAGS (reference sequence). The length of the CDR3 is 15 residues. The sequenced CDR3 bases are TGTGCCAGCGGGGGGGGTCGGGACAGCCAAAACACCTTGTAC. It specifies CASGGGRDSQNTLY. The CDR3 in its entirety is CASGGGRDSQNTLYF.

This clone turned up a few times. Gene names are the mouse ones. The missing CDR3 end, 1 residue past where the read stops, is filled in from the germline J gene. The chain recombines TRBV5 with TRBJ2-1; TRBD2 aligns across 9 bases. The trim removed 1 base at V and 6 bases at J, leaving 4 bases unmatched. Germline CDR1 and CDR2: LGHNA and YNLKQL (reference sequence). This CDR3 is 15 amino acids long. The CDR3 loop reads CASSQVGGAIAEQFF. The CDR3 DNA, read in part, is TGTGCCAGCAGCCAAGTTGGGGGGGCGATTGCTGAGCAGTTC.

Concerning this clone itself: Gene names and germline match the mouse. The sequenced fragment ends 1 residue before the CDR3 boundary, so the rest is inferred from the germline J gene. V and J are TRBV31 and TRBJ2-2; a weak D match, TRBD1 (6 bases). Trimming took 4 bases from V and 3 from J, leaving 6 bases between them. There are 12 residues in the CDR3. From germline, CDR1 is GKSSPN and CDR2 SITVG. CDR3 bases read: TGTGCCTGGACAGGGGACACCGGGCAGCTCTAC. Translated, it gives CAWTGDTGQLY. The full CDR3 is CAWTGDTGQLYF.

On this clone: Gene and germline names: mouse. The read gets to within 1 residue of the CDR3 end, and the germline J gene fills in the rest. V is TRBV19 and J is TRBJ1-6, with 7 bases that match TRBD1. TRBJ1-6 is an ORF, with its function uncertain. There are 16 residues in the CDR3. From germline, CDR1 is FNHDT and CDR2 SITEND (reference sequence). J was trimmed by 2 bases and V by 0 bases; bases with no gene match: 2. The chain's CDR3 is CASSIVGTAYNSPLYF. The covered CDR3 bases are TGTGCCAGCAGTATAGTCGGGACAGCCTATAATTCGCCCCTCTAC.

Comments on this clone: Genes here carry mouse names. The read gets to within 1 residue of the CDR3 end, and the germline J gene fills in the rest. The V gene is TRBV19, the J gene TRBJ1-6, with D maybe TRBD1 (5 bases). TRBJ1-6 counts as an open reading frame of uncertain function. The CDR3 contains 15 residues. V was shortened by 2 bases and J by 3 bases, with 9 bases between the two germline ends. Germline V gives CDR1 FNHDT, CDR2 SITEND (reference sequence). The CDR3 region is CASSMETGYNSPLYF. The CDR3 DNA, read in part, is TGTGCCAGCAGTATGGAAACAGGCTATAATTCGCCCCTCTAC.

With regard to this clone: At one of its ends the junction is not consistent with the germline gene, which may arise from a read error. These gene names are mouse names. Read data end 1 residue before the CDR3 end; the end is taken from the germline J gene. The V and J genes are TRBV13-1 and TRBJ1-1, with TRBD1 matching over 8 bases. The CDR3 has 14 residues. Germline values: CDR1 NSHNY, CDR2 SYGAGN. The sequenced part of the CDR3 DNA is TGTGCCAGCGGTGAGGCAGGGGGCGACACAGAAGTCTTC. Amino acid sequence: CASGEAGGDTEVF. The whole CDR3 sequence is CASGEAGGDTEVFF.

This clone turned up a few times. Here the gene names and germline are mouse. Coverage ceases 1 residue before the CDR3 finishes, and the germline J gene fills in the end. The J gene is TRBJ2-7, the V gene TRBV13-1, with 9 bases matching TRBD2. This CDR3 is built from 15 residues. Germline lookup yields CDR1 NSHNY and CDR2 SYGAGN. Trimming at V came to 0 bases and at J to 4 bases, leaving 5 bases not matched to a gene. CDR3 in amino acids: CASSDARTGVYEQYF. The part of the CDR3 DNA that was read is TGTGCCAGCAGTGATGCAAGGACTGGGGTTTATGAACAGTAC.

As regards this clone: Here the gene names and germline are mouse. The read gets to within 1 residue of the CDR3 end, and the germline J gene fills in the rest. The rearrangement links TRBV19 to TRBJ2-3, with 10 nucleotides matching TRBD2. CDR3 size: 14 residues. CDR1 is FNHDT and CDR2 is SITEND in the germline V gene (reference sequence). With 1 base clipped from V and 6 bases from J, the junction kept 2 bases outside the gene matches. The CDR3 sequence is CASSIPGGAETLYF. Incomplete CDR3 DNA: TGTGCCAGCAGTATACCTGGGGGGGCCGAAACGCTGTAT.

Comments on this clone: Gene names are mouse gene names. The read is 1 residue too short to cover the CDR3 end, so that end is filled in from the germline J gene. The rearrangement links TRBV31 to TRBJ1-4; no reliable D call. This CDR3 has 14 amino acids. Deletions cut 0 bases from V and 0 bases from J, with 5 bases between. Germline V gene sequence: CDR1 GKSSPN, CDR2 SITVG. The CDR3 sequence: CAWSLGISNERLFF. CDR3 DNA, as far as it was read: TGTGCCTGGAGTCTTGGGATTTCCAACGAAAGATTATTT.

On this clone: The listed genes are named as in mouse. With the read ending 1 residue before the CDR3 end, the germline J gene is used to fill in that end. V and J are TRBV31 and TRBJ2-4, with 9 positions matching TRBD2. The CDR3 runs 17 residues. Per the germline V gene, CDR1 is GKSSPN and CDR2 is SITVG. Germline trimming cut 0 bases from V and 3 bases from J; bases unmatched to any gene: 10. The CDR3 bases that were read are TGTGCCTGGAGTCTTTTTCTGGGGGGGATGGGACAAAACACCTTGTAC. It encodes CAWSLFLGGMGQNTLY. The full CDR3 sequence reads CAWSLFLGGMGQNTLYF.

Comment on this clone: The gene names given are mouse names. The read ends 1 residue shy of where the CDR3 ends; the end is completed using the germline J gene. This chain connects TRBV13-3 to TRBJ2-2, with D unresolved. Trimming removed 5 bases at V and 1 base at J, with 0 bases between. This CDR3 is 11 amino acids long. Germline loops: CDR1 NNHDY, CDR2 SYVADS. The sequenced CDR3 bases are TGTGCCAGCAGAAACACCGGGCAGCTCTAC. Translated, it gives CASRNTGQLY. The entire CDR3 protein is CASRNTGQLYF.

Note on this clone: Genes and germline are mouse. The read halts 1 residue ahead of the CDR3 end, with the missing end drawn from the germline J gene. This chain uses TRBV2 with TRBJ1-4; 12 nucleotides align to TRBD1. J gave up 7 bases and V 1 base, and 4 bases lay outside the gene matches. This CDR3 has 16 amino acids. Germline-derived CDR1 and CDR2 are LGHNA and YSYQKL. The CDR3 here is CASSQAGTGGTERLFF. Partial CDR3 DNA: TGTGCCAGCAGCCAAGCAGGGACAGGGGGCACCGAAAGATTATTT. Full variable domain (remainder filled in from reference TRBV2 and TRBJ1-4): DPKIIQKPKYLVAVTGSEKILICEQYLGHNAMYWYRQSAKKPLEFMFSYSYQKLMDNQTASSRFQPQSSKKNHLDLQITALKPDDSATYFCASSQAGTGGTERLFFGHGTKLSVL.